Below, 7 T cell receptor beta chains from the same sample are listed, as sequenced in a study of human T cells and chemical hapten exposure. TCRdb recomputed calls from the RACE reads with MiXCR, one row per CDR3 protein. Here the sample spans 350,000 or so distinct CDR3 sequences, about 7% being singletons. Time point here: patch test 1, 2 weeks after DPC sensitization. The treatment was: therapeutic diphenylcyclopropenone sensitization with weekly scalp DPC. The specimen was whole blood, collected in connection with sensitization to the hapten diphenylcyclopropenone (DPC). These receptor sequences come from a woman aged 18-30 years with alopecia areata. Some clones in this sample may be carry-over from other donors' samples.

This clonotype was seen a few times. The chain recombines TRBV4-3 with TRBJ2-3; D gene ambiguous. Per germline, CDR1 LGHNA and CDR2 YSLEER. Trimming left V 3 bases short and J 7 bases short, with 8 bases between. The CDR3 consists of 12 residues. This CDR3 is CASSQTKYTQYF. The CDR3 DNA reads TGCGCCAGCAGCCAGACCAAATATACGCAGTATTTT.

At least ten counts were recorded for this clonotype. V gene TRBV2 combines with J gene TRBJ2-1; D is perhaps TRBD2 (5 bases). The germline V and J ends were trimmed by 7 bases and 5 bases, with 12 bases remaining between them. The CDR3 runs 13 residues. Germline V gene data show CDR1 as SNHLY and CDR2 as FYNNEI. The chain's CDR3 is CASNGVFNNEQFF. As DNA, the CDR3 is TGTGCCAGCAACGGGGTGTTCAACAATGAGCAGTTCTTC.

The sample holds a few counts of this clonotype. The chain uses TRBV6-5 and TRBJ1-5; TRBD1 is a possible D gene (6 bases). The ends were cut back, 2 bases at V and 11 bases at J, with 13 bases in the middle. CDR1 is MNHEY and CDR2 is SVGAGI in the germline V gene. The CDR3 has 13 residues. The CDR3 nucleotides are TGTGCCAGCAGTTACAATCAGGGGTTGACCCAGCATTTT. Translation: CASSYNQGLTQHF.

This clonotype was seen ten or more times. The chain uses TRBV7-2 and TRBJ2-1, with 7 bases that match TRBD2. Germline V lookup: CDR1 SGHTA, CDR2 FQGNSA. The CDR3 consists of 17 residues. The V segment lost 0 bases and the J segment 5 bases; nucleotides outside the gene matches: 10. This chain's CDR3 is CASSLAPLAIINNEQFF. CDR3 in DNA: TGTGCCAGCAGCTTAGCGCCACTAGCGATCATTAACAATGAGCAGTTCTTC.

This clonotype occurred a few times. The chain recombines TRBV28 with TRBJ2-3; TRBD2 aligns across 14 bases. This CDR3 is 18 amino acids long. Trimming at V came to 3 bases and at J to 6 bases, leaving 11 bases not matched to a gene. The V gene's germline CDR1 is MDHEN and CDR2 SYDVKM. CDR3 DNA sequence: TGTGCCAGCAGTTTCCTGGGGACTAGCGGGGGCGACGGGGATACGCAGTATTTT. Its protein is CASSFLGTSGGDGDTQYF.

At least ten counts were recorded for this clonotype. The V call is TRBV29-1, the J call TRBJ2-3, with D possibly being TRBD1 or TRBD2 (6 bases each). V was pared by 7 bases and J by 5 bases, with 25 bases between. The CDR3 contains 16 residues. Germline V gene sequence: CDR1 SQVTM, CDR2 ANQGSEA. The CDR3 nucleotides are TGCAGCGGCGCATCAGGGGCGGGGCCCTTCGGAGATACGCAGTATTTT. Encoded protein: CSGASGAGPFGDTQYF.

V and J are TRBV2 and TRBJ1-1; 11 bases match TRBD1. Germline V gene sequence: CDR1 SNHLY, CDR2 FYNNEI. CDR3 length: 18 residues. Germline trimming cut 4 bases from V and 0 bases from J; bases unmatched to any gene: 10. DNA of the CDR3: TGTGCCAGCAGTGGGACAGGGGGCTTTGGTCCGATGAACACTGAAGCTTTCTTT. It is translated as CASSGTGGFGPMNTEAFF.